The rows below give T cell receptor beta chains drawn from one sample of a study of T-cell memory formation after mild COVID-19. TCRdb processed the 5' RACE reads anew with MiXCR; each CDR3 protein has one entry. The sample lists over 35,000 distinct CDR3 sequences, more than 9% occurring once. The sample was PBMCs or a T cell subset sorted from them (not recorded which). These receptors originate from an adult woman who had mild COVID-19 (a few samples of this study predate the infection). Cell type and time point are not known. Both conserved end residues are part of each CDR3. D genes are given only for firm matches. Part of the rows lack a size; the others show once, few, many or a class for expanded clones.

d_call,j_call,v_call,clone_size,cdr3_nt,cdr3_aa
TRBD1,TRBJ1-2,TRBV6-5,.,TGTGCCAGCAGCTATGACAGGGGGTCCTATGGCTACACCTTC,CASSYDRGSYGYTF
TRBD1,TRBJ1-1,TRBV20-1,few,TGCAGTGCTAGTTTGACAGGGGTTACTGAAGCTTTCTTT,CSASLTGVTEAFF
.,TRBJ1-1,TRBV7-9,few,TGTGCCAGCAGCTTCCGACACACCTCGAACACCGAAGCTTTCTTT,CASSFRHTSNTEAFF
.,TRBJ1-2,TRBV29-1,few,TGCAGCGTTGAAACTCACGGCTACACCTTC,CSVETHGYTF
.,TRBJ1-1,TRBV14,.,TGTGCCAGCAGCCAAGTTAAGGGTGAAGCTTTCTTT,CASSQVKGEAFF
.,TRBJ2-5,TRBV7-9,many,TGTGCCAGCAGCTCGATGCAAGAGACCCAGTACTTC,CASSSMQETQYF
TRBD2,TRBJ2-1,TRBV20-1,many,TGCAGTGCGAGACCACTAGCGGGAGTCTATGAGCAGTTCTTC,CSARPLAGVYEQFF
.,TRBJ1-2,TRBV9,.,TGTGCCAGCAGCGCCCGAGAAGGGAACTATGGCTACACCTTC,CASSAREGNYGYTF
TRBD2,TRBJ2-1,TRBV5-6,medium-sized,TGTGCCAGCAGCTTCCGGACTAGCGGGAGAAATGAGCAGTTCTTC,CASSFRTSGRNEQFF
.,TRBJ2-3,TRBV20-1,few,TGCAGTGCTAGATTCCCTTCGGGCACAGATACGCAGTATTTT,CSARFPSGTDTQYF
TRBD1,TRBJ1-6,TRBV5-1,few,TGCGCCAGCAGCCCACGGACAGGGGCAAATTCACCCCTCCACTTT,CASSPRTGANSPLHF
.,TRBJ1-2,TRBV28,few,TGTGCCAGCGCCTTGGGACGCGCTGTGGGCACCTTC,CASALGRAVGTF
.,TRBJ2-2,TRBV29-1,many,TGCAGCGTTCATTCCGGGACAAACACCGGGGAGCTGTTTTTT,CSVHSGTNTGELFF
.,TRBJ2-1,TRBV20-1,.,TGCAGTGCTAGAGATGGGGGGACCCATGAGCAGTTCTTC,CSARDGGTHEQFF
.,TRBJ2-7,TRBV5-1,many,TGCGCCAGCAGGGGCGACGGGTCCTACGAGCAGTACTTC,CASRGDGSYEQYF
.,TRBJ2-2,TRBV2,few,TGTGCCAGCAGACTACGGTCCTTGGCCGGGGAGCTGTTTTTT,CASRLRSLAGELFF
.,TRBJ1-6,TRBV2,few,TGTGCCAGCAGTGAGGGGATATCCCTCAATTCACCCCTCCACTTT,CASSEGISLNSPLHF
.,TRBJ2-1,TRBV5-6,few,TGTGCCAGCAGCTTGGTTTGGAGGGTGGGAGATCCCGTTGGGTTTAATTACAATGAGCAGTTCTTC,CASSLVWRVGDPVGFNYNEQFF
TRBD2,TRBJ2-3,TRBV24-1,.,TGTGCCACCAGTGACCCCCGGACAGGTAGCGGGAGGGCGATCCGGGGTACACAGTATTTT,CATSDPRTGSGRAIRGTQYF
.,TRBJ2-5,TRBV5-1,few,TGCGCCAGCAGCTGGTACAGGAACCAAGAGACCCAGTACTTC,CASSWYRNQETQYF
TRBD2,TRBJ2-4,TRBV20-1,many,TGCAGTGCAAAGCTAGCGGGACGACTGCAGTACTTC,CSAKLAGRLQYF
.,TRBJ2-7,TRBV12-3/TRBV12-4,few,TGTGCCAGCGGCGGACTAAGCTCCTACGAGCAGTACTTC,CASGGLSSYEQYF
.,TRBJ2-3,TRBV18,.,TGTGCCAGCTCTACGGAGGGGACTTCGGATACGCAGTATTTT,CASSTEGTSDTQYF
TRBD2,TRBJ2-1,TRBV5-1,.,TGCGCCAGTTATAGCGGGGGGGACTCCTACAATGAGCAGTTCTTC,CASYSGGDSYNEQFF
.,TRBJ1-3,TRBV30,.,TGTGCCTGGAAGGACTGGAGCTCTGGAAACACCATATATTTT,CAWKDWSSGNTIYF
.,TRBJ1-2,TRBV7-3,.,TGTGCCAGCAGCTTATTGGGGGAGGGTGGCTACACCTTC,CASSLLGEGGYTF
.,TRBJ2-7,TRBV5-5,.,TGTGCCAGCAGCCTCGAGGGCCACGAGCAGTACTTC,CASSLEGHEQYF
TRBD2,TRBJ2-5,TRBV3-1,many,TGTGCCAGCAGCCAAACGGGGGGAGGGGAGACCCAGTACTTC,CASSQTGGGETQYF
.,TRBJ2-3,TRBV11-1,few,TGTGCCAGCAGCTTAGGGAGGCAGGGCAAGAATACGCAGTATTTT,CASSLGRQGKNTQYF
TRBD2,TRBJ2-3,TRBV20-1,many,TGCAGTGCTAGAACCGAAGCGGGAGTTTGGGATACGCAGTATTTT,CSARTEAGVWDTQYF
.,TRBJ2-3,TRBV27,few,TGTGCCAGCCTACCCTATGGCCAGGGGACAGATACGCAGTATTTT,CASLPYGQGTDTQYF
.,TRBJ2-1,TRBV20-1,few,TGCAGTGCTAGAGATTGGGGATGGACGGAGACATACAATGAGCAGTTCTTC,CSARDWGWTETYNEQFF
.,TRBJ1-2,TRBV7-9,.,TGTGCCAGCAGCTCAGAATTCCGGACAGCCTATGGCTACACCTTC,CASSSEFRTAYGYTF
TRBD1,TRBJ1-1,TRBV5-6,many,TGTGCCAGCAGCTTACACAGGGGTGGGGTCACTGAAGCTTTCTTT,CASSLHRGGVTEAFF
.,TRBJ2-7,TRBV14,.,TGTGCCAGCAGCCATTATAACAGAGCCTACGAGCAGTACTTC,CASSHYNRAYEQYF
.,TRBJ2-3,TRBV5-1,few,TGCGCCAGCAGCCCGGACACAGATACGCAGTATTTT,CASSPDTDTQYF
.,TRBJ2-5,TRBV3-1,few,TGTGCCAGCAGCCAACCCGGACGGGAGACCCAGTACTTC,CASSQPGRETQYF
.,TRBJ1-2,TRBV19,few,TGTGCCAGTAGTATGCGGACAGCTGCCACAAACTATGGCTACACCTTC,CASSMRTAATNYGYTF
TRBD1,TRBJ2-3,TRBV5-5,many,TGTGCCAGCAGCCAAACCCCGGGACAGGGGGCTACAGATACGCAGTATTTT,CASSQTPGQGATDTQYF
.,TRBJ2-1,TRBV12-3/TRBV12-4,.,TGTGCCAGCAAACAGGACACCCTCGTTGGGTACAATGAGCAGTTCTTC,CASKQDTLVGYNEQFF
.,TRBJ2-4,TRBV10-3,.,TGTGCCATCAGTGAGGGGTTAGCCAAAAACATTCAGTACTTC,CAISEGLAKNIQYF
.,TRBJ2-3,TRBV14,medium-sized,TGTGCCAGCAGCCAGGGGTCCTCGTGGGGGAATACGCAGTATTTT,CASSQGSSWGNTQYF
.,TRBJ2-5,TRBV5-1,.,TGCGCCAGCAGCTTGATCCAAGAGACCCAGTACTTC,CASSLIQETQYF
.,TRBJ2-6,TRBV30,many,TGTGCCTGGAGTGTACTAGCCTCTGGGGCCAACGTCCTGACTTTC,CAWSVLASGANVLTF
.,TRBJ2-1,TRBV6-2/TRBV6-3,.,TGTGCCAGCAGTTACTCGGTCTCAGACAATGAGCAGTTCTTC,CASSYSVSDNEQFF
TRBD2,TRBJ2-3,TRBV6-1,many,TGTGCCAGCGAGGGCGGGGGGGGCTCTGATACGCAGTATTTT,CASEGGGGSDTQYF
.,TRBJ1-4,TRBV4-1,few,TGCGCCAGCAGCCAAGGGTACGGGGGTAATGAAAAACTGTTTTTT,CASSQGYGGNEKLFF
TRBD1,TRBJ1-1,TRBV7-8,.,TGTGCCGGCAGCTTAGGGGGCGCAACTGAAGCTTTCTTT,CAGSLGGATEAFF